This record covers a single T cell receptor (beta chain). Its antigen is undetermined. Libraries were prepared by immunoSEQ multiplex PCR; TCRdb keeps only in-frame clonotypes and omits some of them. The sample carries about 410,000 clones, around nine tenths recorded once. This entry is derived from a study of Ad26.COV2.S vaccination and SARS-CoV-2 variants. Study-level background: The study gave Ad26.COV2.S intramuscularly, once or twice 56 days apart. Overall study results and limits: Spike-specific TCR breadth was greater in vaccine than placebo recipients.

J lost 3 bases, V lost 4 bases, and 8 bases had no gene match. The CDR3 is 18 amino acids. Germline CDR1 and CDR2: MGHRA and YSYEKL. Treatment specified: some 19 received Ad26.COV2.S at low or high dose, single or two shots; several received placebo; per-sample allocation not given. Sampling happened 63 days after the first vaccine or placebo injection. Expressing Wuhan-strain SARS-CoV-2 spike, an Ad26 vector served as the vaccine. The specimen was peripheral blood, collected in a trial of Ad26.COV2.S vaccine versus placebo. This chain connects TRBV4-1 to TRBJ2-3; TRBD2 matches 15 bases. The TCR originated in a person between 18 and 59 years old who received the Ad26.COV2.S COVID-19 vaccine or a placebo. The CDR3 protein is CASSPGGLAGGGTDTQYF. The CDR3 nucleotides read TGCGCCAGCAGCCCCGGGGGACTAGCGGGGGGTGGTACAGATACGCAGTATTTT.